The entry that follows covers one T cell receptor beta chain sequence. Its antigen is not identified. Donors were healthy Caucasian individuals from Russia aged roughly 6 to 95. Researchers isolated at least 6 million PBMCs per sample. This entry is derived from a study of blood T cells in healthy people across ages. The V and J ends lost 4 bases and 2 bases respectively, with 12 bases between them. The germline V gene encodes CDR1 SGHDT and CDR2 YYEEEE. The CDR3 extends over 14 amino acids. Study-level results: Diversity of TCR beta per million T cells declined in a roughly linear way with age.

Then a second PCR, running roughly 7 to 11 cycles, was carried out with a sample-barcoded 5' primer and a J-beta primer mix. Each CDR3 protein is one row after TCRdb ran MiXCR on the 5' RACE reads. The sample shows about 400,000 distinct CDR3 sequences, about 52% of them seen only once. The rearrangement links TRBV5-6 to TRBJ2-5; D is uncertain. Specimen: blood. The sequence came from a man aged 55-75 years in good health. In DNA form, the CDR3 reads TGTGCCAGCAGCCCCATAGGGAATCAAGAGACCCAGTACTTC. Protein product: CASSPIGNQETQYF. The full variable domain, its missing parts supplied by reference TRBV5-6 and TRBJ2-5, is DAGVTQSPTHLIKTRGQQVTLRCSPKSGHDTVSWYQQALGQGPQFIFQYYEEEERQRGNFPDRFSGHQFPNYSSELNVNALLLGDSALYLCASSPIGNQETQYFGPGTRLLVL.